Following are 19 T cell receptor beta chains from one sample sequenced in a study of T-cell memory formation after mild COVID-19. In TCRdb, the 5' RACE reads were re-called with MiXCR into one record per CDR3 protein. The table shows 250,000 to 300,000 distinct CDR3 sequences, with about 17% occurring only once. Sequenced input: PBMCs or a T cell subset sorted from them (not recorded which). The receptors were sampled from a man between 18 and 29 years old who had mild COVID-19 (a few samples of this study predate the infection). Cell type and time point are not known.

This clonotype was counted a few times. V gene TRBV7-2 combines with J gene TRBJ1-2; D uncertain. Trimming took off 1 base at V and 4 bases at J, with 4 bases between the two ends. The V gene's germline CDR1 is SGHTA and CDR2 FQGNSA. The CDR3 runs to 12 residues. The CDR3 reads CASSLEIYGYTF. The CDR3 DNA reads TGTGCCAGCAGCTTAGAGATCTATGGCTACACCTTC.

This clonotype was seen only a few times. Written as DNA, the CDR3 is TGTGCCAGCACCAGGGGGGGCAGAGAAGAGACCCAGTACTTC. Translation gives CASTRGGREETQYF. V gene TRBV7-9 combines with J gene TRBJ2-5; perhaps D is TRBD1 or TRBD2 (7 bases each). V was cut by 7 bases and J by 3 bases, with 15 bases left in between. Germline loops: CDR1 SEHNR, CDR2 FQNEAQ (reference sequence). CDR3 size: 14 residues.

This chain links TRBV5-1 with TRBJ1-1, with D unresolved. Germline V gene sequence: CDR1 SGHRS, CDR2 YFSETQ. This CDR3 contains 13 residues. Trimming removed 0 bases at V and 5 bases at J, with 8 bases between. The CDR3 sequence is CASSLEPQTEAFF. The CDR3 DNA is TGCGCCAGCAGCTTGGAACCACAGACTGAAGCTTTCTTT.

The genes are TRBV29-1 and TRBJ2-5; 9 nucleotides agree with TRBD1. V shed 6 bases, J shed 5 bases, and the junction held 7 bases outside the gene matches. The CDR3 totals 13 residues. CDR1 is SQVTM, CDR2 ANQGSEA, per germline. CDR3 sequence (DNA): TGCAGCGTGAAGGGGACAGGGAGTGAGACCCAGTACTTC. As protein: CSVKGTGSETQYF.

This clonotype showed up just a few times. The chain links TRBV5-1 to TRBJ2-7; tentatively, D is TRBD2 (7 bases). Trimming left V 0 bases short and J 1 base short, with 8 bases between. The CDR3 consists of 14 residues. CDR1 is SGHRS, CDR2 YFSETQ, per germline. The CDR3 DNA reads TGCGCCAGCAGCTTGGAGGGGGGGTCCTACGAGCAGTACGTC. Encoded protein: CASSLEGGSYEQYV.

The rearrangement uses TRBV20-1 and TRBJ1-5; D uncertain. Germline V gene data show CDR1 as DFQATT and CDR2 as SNEGSKA (reference sequence). Deletions cut 4 bases from V and 2 bases from J, with 9 bases between. CDR3 length: 13 amino acids. The CDR3 region is CSAIEEGNQPQHF. The CDR3 nucleotides read TGCAGTGCTATAGAGGAGGGCAATCAGCCCCAGCATTTT.

V is TRBV5-1 and J is TRBJ1-1; tentative D call: TRBD1 (5 bases). The V gene lost 4 bases and the J gene lost 6 bases, with 10 bases spanning the gap. The CDR3 is 12 residues long. Germline-derived CDR1 and CDR2 are SGHRS and YFSETQ. The CDR3 is CASSTRGPEAFF. CDR3 bases: TGCGCCAGCAGCACGAGGGGCCCTGAAGCTTTCTTT.

This clonotype has just a few counts. The chain couples TRBV7-3 to TRBJ2-6; a weak D match, TRBD1 (6 bases). The CDR3 runs 16 residues. Germline loops: CDR1 SGHTA, CDR2 FQGTGA. V dropped 4 bases and J dropped 3 bases, with 13 bases sitting between them. DNA for the CDR3: TGTGCCAGCAGCTCGGCAAGACAGGTTGGGGCCAACGTCCTGACTTTC. Its translation: CASSSARQVGANVLTF.

There are a few counts of this clonotype. The V call is TRBV5-4, the J call TRBJ1-2; 8 nucleotides match TRBD1. In germline, CDR1 is SGHNT, CDR2 YYREEE (reference sequence). The ends lost 5 bases at V and 3 bases at J; junction bases unmatched: 6. CDR3 length: 14 residues. The CDR3 DNA follows: TGTGCCAGCAGGGAGACAGGGGACGACTATGGCTACACCTTC. It is translated as CASRETGDDYGYTF.

The rearrangement uses TRBV20-1 and TRBJ2-1; possibly TRBD2 for D (6 bases). CDR1 is DFQATT and CDR2 is SNEGSKA in the germline V gene (reference sequence). The CDR3 extends over 15 amino acids. DNA for the CDR3: TGCAGCCAAGATCCGCCGGGACTGGAGGCCAATGAGCAGTTCTTC. As protein: CSQDPPGLEANEQFF.

The chain has TRBV14 and TRBJ2-7, with a tentative D call TRBD1 (5 bases). The CDR3 contains 12 residues. Germline assignment: CDR1 SGHDN and CDR2 FVKESK. V lost 3 bases and J 4 bases, leaving 7 bases between the germline ends. CDR3 DNA sequence: TGTGCCAGCAGCCACCAGGGTTACGAGCAGTACTTC. Its protein is CASSHQGYEQYF.

Only a few counts were recorded for this clonotype. The chain joins TRBV14 to TRBJ2-7; 7 bases agree with TRBD1. Per the germline V gene, CDR1 is SGHDN and CDR2 is FVKESK. The J segment lost 12 bases and the V segment lost 4 bases, leaving 9 bases of the junction unmatched. This CDR3 comprises 12 residues. This chain's CDR3 is CASSPYGRGRYF. The CDR3, as DNA: TGTGCCAGCAGCCCTTACGGCAGGGGGAGGTACTTC.

This clonotype was found a few times. The J gene is TRBJ1-1, the V gene TRBV5-1; D not resolved. Trimming shortened V by 1 base and J by 2 bases, and 6 bases separated the two germline ends. The CDR3 runs 13 residues. Germline CDR1 is SGHRS and CDR2 is YFSETQ. The CDR3 DNA reads as TGCGCCAGCAGCTTGCCGTCCAACACTGAAGCTTTCTTT. The encoded protein is CASSLPSNTEAFF.

CDR3 coding DNA: TGTGCCAGCAGTGATTTAGGGACTAGCTACAATGAGCAGTTCTTC. Translating gives CASSDLGTSYNEQFF. The rearrangement joins TRBV25-1 to TRBJ2-1, with 8 bases lining up with TRBD2. Germline V gives CDR1 MGHDK, CDR2 SYGVNS. This CDR3 spans 15 amino acids. V gave up 3 bases and J gave up 3 bases; unmatched junction bases: 4.

This clonotype has only a few counts. The V call is TRBV5-5, the J call TRBJ1-2, with 10 bases matching TRBD1. Per the germline V gene, CDR1 is SGHKS and CDR2 is YYEKEE (reference sequence). The J segment lost 4 bases and the V segment lost 3 bases, leaving 6 bases of the junction unmatched. The CDR3 loop spans 15 amino acids. The CDR3 nucleotides read TGTGCCAGCAGCTCCTTGACAGGGGGCGGCTATGGCTACACCTTC. It yields the protein CASSSLTGGGYGYTF.

This clonotype was picked up a small number of times. The V gene is TRBV7-2, the J gene TRBJ2-7, with 7 bases aligning to TRBD1. The germline gives CDR1 SGHTA, CDR2 FQGNSA. This CDR3 has 14 amino acids. V shed 5 bases and J 3 bases; nucleotides not matched to a gene: 7. The CDR3 spells CASSQQGQVYEQYF. The CDR3 DNA reads as TGTGCCAGCAGCCAGCAAGGACAGGTCTACGAGCAGTACTTC.

The chain employs TRBV5-6 and TRBJ1-6; D possibly corresponds to TRBD1 (6 bases). The germline V gene encodes CDR1 SGHDT and CDR2 YYEEEE. V shed 1 base and J shed 9 bases, with 11 bases lying between them. The length of the CDR3 is 14 residues. The CDR3 loop reads CASSLQGLVSPLHF. CDR3 sequence (DNA): TGTGCCAGCAGCTTGCAGGGGTTGGTTTCACCCCTCCACTTT.

The V call is TRBV20-1, the J call TRBJ2-2, with 8 bases that match TRBD2. CDR1 is DFQATT, CDR2 SNEGSKA, per germline (reference sequence). Unmatched junction bases numbered 17, after V lost 6 bases and J lost 5 bases. The CDR3 consists of 17 residues. The CDR3 coding sequence is TGCAGTGCCATGGTTGTGTCTGGCGGGGGGAATACCGGGGAGCTGTTTTTT. It is translated as CSAMVVSGGGNTGELFF.

The chain is built from TRBV3-1 and TRBJ1-2, with D possibly matching TRBD1 (6 bases). The CDR3 loop spans 12 amino acids. CDR1 and CDR2 (germline): LGHDT, YNNKEL (reference sequence). This CDR3 reads CAVGGLNYGYTF. In nucleotides, the CDR3 is TGTGCGGTGGGGGGGCTAAACTATGGCTACACCTTC.